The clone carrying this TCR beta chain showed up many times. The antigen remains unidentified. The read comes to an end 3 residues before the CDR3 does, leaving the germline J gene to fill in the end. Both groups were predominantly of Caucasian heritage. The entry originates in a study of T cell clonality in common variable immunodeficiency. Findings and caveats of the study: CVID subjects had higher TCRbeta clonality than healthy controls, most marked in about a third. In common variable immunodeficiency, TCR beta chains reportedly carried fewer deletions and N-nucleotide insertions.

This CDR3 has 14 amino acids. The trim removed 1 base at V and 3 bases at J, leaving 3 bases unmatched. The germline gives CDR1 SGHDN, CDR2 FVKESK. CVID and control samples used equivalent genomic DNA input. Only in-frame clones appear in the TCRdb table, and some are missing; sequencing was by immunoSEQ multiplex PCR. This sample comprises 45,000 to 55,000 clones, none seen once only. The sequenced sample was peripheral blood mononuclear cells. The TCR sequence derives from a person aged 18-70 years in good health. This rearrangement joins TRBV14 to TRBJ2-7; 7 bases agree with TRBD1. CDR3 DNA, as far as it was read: TGTGCCAGCAGCCAAGGACAGGGTTTCTACGAG. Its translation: CASSQGQGFYE. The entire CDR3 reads CASSQGQGFYEQYF.